This T cell receptor beta chain stems from a study of response to subunit inactivated influenza vaccine (dated by TCRdb to the late 2010s). Study-level background: Deep quantitative profiling of the T cell receptor repertoire was used in the study to follow responses to a trivalent subunit inactivated influenza vaccine. The study at large found these results: The authors suggested that each seasonal influenza vaccination may recruit only a limited number of new T cells.

V lost 1 base and J lost 1 base, and the count of bases not matched to a germline gene is 5. The germline V gene yields KGHDR for CDR1 and SFDVKD for CDR2. The CDR3 spans 17 residues, from the cysteine through the phenylalanine. The sequence is cut down to CDR3 DNA, 51 bases in frame from base 1. The library relied on RT-PCR. Data came from an Illumina HiSeq 2500. TCRdb redid the processing of the public reads, applying fastp at Q25 and MiXCR, and retained in-frame beta chains. Each entry merges the rows of one CDR3 protein and shows their most common DNA and genes. Here the sample has approximately 700,000 distinct CDR3 sequences; around 14% occur a single time. 11% of the sample goes to the ten largest clones. In regard to this clonotype: Its specific antigen is unknown. No base quality information exists; no much larger clone differs at one position.

Recombination connected TRBV24-1 to TRBJ2-1; 8 middle bases align to TRBD2. The sample in question was PBMCs from blood, obtained roughly 12 days after vaccination. The TCR sequence derives from a man aged 50 to 60 who received an inactivated influenza vaccine. Donor details come from another sample of the same person, matched by shared clones. The bases are TGTGCCACCAGTGATTTCGGGGGGGGTGTGTCCTACAATGAGCAGTTCTTC. Translation gives CATSDFGGGVSYNEQFF.